This T cell receptor (beta chain) was retrieved from a study of shared clonotypes between healthy human individuals. All donors were Caucasian adults living in Nashville, Tennessee. Libraries were prepared by immunoSEQ multiplex PCR; TCRdb keeps only in-frame clonotypes and omits some of them. The sample contains around 1.4 million clones, about 98.5% of which appear only once. J lost 7 bases, V lost 4 bases, and 10 bases had no gene match. CDR3 length equals 14 residues. In germline, CDR1 is SGHTA, CDR2 FQGNSA. The sequenced sample consisted of naive CD4+ T cells sorted from blood. Specified subset: CD45RA+ positively selected. The TCR sequence derives from a man younger than 40 in good health. The chain couples TRBV7-2 to TRBJ2-7; 7 nucleotides align to TRBD1. CDR3 amino acids: CASSSDRAGREQYF. The DNA for the CDR3 is TGTGCCAGCAGCTCCGACAGGGCAGGACGGGAGCAGTACTTC.